This is a list of T cell receptor beta chains from one sample in a study of OX40 agonist ivuxolimab in advanced cancers. Generated by immunoSEQ multiplex PCR, the TCRdb table keeps only in-frame clones and is missing some. The sample has 20,000 or so clones; roughly 90% are singletons. This sample comprised CD4+ or CD8+ T cells sorted from blood, obtained in a trial of the OX40 agonist ivuxolimab. These receptors came from an adult with an advanced solid tumor such as melanoma, head and neck, liver or kidney cancer. The CDR3 runs from the conserved cysteine through the conserved F or W. A D gene is named only where the DNA matches it firmly. Where a row states a size, it is once, few, many or the class of an expanded clone; other rows omit it.

>TRBV12-5|TRBJ2-5|NA|NA
TGTGCTAGTGGTATCGAATACCGGGACTTAGAGACCCAGTACTTC
CASGIEYRDLETQYF
>TRBV9|TRBJ2-1|NA|TRBD2
TGTGCCAGCAGCTCGTGGACTAGCGGGAGGAACAATGAGCAGTTCTTC
CASSSWTSGRNNEQFF
>TRBV9|TRBJ2-3|NA|NA
TGTGCCAGCAGCGTAGTCGGCAGGGTTTCAGATACGCAGTATTTT
CASSVVGRVSDTQYF
>TRBV27|TRBJ2-4|large|TRBD1
TGTGCCAGCAGTTTATCTGGGACAGGGGGCCCATTAGCCAAAAACATTCAGTACTTC
CASSLSGTGGPLAKNIQYF
>TRBV13|TRBJ1-1|NA|NA
TGTGCCAGCAGCCTCCGGGGACACACTGAAGCTTTCTTT
CASSLRGHTEAFF
>TRBV18|TRBJ1-1|NA|NA
TGTGCCAGCTCCGAAGGGGGGACTGAAGCTTTCTTT
CASSEGGTEAFF
>TRBV11-1|TRBJ1-1|NA|NA
TGTGCCAGCAGCTACCGGTCGGCGAGTGAAGCTTTCTTT
CASSYRSASEAFF
>TRBV2|TRBJ2-5|NA|TRBD2
TGTGCCAGCATGAGGCGGGAGCGGTGGGAGACCCAGTACTTC
CASMRRERWETQYF
>TRBV6-6|TRBJ1-1|NA|NA
TGTGCCAGCAGTTCAGGGCTGAACACTGAAGCTTTCTTT
CASSSGLNTEAFF
>TRBV9|TRBJ2-5|NA|NA
TGTGCCAGCAGCGTACTCGGCGGCCAAGAGACCCAGTACTTC
CASSVLGGQETQYF
>TRBV12-5|TRBJ2-5|NA|NA
TGTGCTAGTGAGGGGGACGACAGAGAAGAGACCCAGTACTTC
CASEGDDREETQYF
>TRBV5-8|TRBJ2-4|NA|NA
TGTGCCAGCAGTTACAGGATAAACGACATTCAGTACTTC
CASSYRINDIQYF
>TRBV6-7|TRBJ1-4|once|TRBD1
TGTGCCAGCAGTTACAGGACAGGGCTGGTTGAGGAAAAACTGTTTTTT
CASSYRTGLVEEKLFF
>TRBV7-9|TRBJ2-7|few|TRBD2
TGTGCCAGCAGCCCCGATAGGCTAGCGGGGGTCTACGAGCAGTACTTC
CASSPDRLAGVYEQYF
>TRBV19|TRBJ2-7|NA|NA
TGTGCCAGTAGTGTCACCGGGGCGAGGGACGAGCAGTACTTC
CASSVTGARDEQYF
>TRBV2|TRBJ1-2|NA|NA
TGTGCCAGCCTAACGCTTGGCTACACCTTC
CASLTLGYTF